A selection of T cell receptor beta chains follows, all from one sample in a study of control samples from healthy donors and cancer patients. The protocol was immunoSEQ multiplex PCR, while the TCRdb copy is restricted to in-frame clones and leaves out a portion. The sample lists 130,000 or so clones; 70% to 90% were seen once. The sample comprised blood. These receptors all come from a man aged 50 or older in good health. The CDR3 runs from the conserved cysteine through the conserved F or W. Each record gives: CDR3 DNA, CDR3 protein, J gene, V gene, D gene, clone size. D genes are given only for firm matches. Only part of the rows carry a size: once, few, many, or a class if the clone is expanded.

TGTGCCAGCAGCTTAGGTCGTACTGGCGACGAGCAGTACTTC CASSLGRTGDEQYF TRBJ2-7 TRBV7-8 - -
TGTGCCAGCAGCATGGGCCGCCAAGAGACCCAGTACTTC CASSMGRQETQYF TRBJ2-5 TRBV2 - once
TGTGCCAGCAGCTTATCGACAGCCGTTTGGGGTGGCTACACCTTC CASSLSTAVWGGYTF TRBJ1-2 TRBV6-2/TRBV6-3 - -
TGTGCCAGCAGCTTAGATAGGCGCGGGACAGCATCCTACGAGCAGTACTTC CASSLDRRGTASYEQYF TRBJ2-7 TRBV7-8 - few
TGTGCCAGCAGTCCACAGGTACCGGGACTAGCGGGGGGGCCTTACAATGAGCAGTTCTTC CASSPQVPGLAGGPYNEQFF TRBJ2-1 TRBV27 TRBD2 -
TGTGCCAGCAGCCAAGGATACGCAGGGGGAAGGTCACCCCTCCACTTT CASSQGYAGGRSPLHF TRBJ1-6 TRBV3-1/TRBV3-2 TRBD1 -
TGTGCCAGCACGCCAGAACGAAACACTGAAGCTTTCTTT CASTPERNTEAFF TRBJ1-1 TRBV2 - few
TGTGCCAGCAGCTCGGGACAGGCCGAATACGAGCAGTACTTC CASSSGQAEYEQYF TRBJ2-7 TRBV3-1/TRBV3-2 TRBD1 -
TGTGCCAGCAGTTACCCGGGCAGGGCGGGCACTGAAGCTTTCTTT CASSYPGRAGTEAFF TRBJ1-1 TRBV6-5 - -
TGTGCCAGCTCACCCACAGGGAACACTGAAGCTTTCTTT CASSPTGNTEAFF TRBJ1-1 TRBV18 - once
TGTGCCAGCAGCACCCGACAGGATTCGGGTCAGCCCCAGCATTTT CASSTRQDSGQPQHF TRBJ1-5 TRBV7-9 - -
TGTGCCAGCACCAAGAGGAAAGGGGATAATAGCAATCAGCCCCAGCATTTT CASTKRKGDNSNQPQHF TRBJ1-5 TRBV21-1 - -
TGTGCCAGCAGTTACTCCTCAGTGCAGGGAAGGGCTGAAGCTTTCTTT CASSYSSVQGRAEAFF TRBJ1-1 TRBV6-5 - -
TGCGCCAGCGGTACCCCGGGGACTAGCGGGGAAAATGCAGCGCGCTACACAGATACGCAGTATTTT CASGTPGTSGENAARYTDTQYF TRBJ2-3 TRBV4-1 TRBD2 -
TGTGCCAGCAGTTTATCCGGGGCCTACGAGCAGTACTTC CASSLSGAYEQYF TRBJ2-7 TRBV12-3/TRBV12-4 - once
TGTGCCAGTAGTAAAATGACCCGTGTCGATGAAAAACTGTTTTTT CASSKMTRVDEKLFF TRBJ1-4 TRBV19 - -
TGTGCCAGCAGCCAGCGATCAGGGGCTAGTGATGGCTACACCTTC CASSQRSGASDGYTF TRBJ1-2 TRBV3-1/TRBV3-2 - -
TGTGCCAGCAGGTCCGGGACTAGCGTAGTCGGCGGGGAGCTGTTTTTT CASRSGTSVVGGELFF TRBJ2-2 TRBV6-6 TRBD2 -
TGTGCCAGTAGTACTCATTATACCGGGACAGGGCAAGAGACCCAGTACTTC CASSTHYTGTGQETQYF TRBJ2-5 TRBV19 TRBD1 -
TGTGCCAGCAGCGTAGAAGGGAGCGGGGGATTTCAAGAGACCCAGTACTTC CASSVEGSGGFQETQYF TRBJ2-5 TRBV9 TRBD2 -
TGTGCTAGTGCCGGTGGGGGCGGAATCACTGAAGCTTTCTTT CASAGGGGITEAFF TRBJ1-1 TRBV12-5 - once
TGTGCCACCAGTGATTTGTGGGAGCAGTTCTTC CATSDLWEQFF TRBJ2-1 TRBV24-1 - few
TGTGCCACCAGCAGAGACAAGGCCGCAGGCCAAGAGACCCAGTACTTC CATSRDKAAGQETQYF TRBJ2-5 TRBV15 - -
TGCGCCAGCAGTGAGTCGGCGGGCTACACAGATACGCAGTATTTT CASSESAGYTDTQYF TRBJ2-3 TRBV10-2 - -
TGCGCCAGCAGTAGGACCGGGGACAGGTCTCGAGCTTTCTTT CASSRTGDRSRAFF TRBJ1-1 TRBV10-1 TRBD1 -
TGCGCCAGCAGCACCGGGACAGCGCTCCCGGACACCATATATTTT CASSTGTALPDTIYF TRBJ1-3 TRBV5-1 TRBD1 -
TGTGCCATCAGTCCCTACACCAGGGGTTCACAAGATACGCAGTATTTT CAISPYTRGSQDTQYF TRBJ2-3 TRBV10-3 - -
TGTGCCAGCAGCTTAGCGGGGGGAGAGACCCAGTACTTC CASSLAGGETQYF TRBJ2-5 TRBV11-2 TRBD2 -
TGTGCCAGCAGCTTATTTTGGGGGCCAAGCTCTGGGGCCAACGTCCTGACTTTC CASSLFWGPSSGANVLTF TRBJ2-6 TRBV11-2 - -
TGTGCCAGCAGTGGACAGGGGGCTATTTATCAGCCCCAGCATTTT CASSGQGAIYQPQHF TRBJ1-5 TRBV2 TRBD1 -
TGTGCCAGCTCATCAGGACTAGCGGGCACAGATACGCAGTATTTT CASSSGLAGTDTQYF TRBJ2-3 TRBV18 TRBD2 -
TGCGCCAGCAGCCAAGCAGGTTCGACAGATACGCAGTATTTT CASSQAGSTDTQYF TRBJ2-3 TRBV4-1 - once
TGTGCCAGTAGTATAGCCTCCCACCGGGACGGAGAGCAGTACTTC CASSIASHRDGEQYF TRBJ2-7 TRBV19 - -
TGTGCCAGCAGTTACGAATACGCGAACACAGATACGCAGTATTTT CASSYEYANTDTQYF TRBJ2-3 TRBV6-2/TRBV6-3 - -
TGTGCCTGGAAATTCTTCTCTGGAAACACCATATATTTT CAWKFFSGNTIYF TRBJ1-3 TRBV30 - -
TGCAGTGCTAGTTTATGGGCAGGGGGCAAAGCTAACACCGGGGAGCTGTTTTTT CSASLWAGGKANTGELFF TRBJ2-2 TRBV20-1 TRBD1 few
TGTGCCAGCACCCCGGACAGGGCGGATTCTTCACCCCTCCACTTT CASTPDRADSSPLHF TRBJ1-6 TRBV28 TRBD1 -
TGTGCCAGCAGCCCCGACTACACAGATACGCAGTATTTT CASSPDYTDTQYF TRBJ2-3 TRBV5-4 - -
TGTGCCAGCAGCCTTTACGAGCATGGCACAGATACGCAGTATTTT CASSLYEHGTDTQYF TRBJ2-3 TRBV28 - -
TGTGCCAGCAGCTCCCAACAACAGGGGGCCCACGAGCAGTACTTC CASSSQQQGAHEQYF TRBJ2-7 TRBV7-9 TRBD1 -
TGTGCCAGCAGCCGAACGGACGGTGGCTACACCTTC CASSRTDGGYTF TRBJ1-2 TRBV5-6 - -
TGTGCCAGCAGTGACCGACAGGCTAACACTGAAGCTTTCTTT CASSDRQANTEAFF TRBJ1-1 TRBV6-6 - -
TGTGCCAGCAGCGCCTCGGTCGGCACCTACGAGCAGTACTTC CASSASVGTYEQYF TRBJ2-7 TRBV9 - -
TGCGCCAGCAGGCCCGGGACAGTGTACGAAAAACTGTTTTTT CASRPGTVYEKLFF TRBJ1-4 TRBV5-1 TRBD1 -
TGTGCCAGCTCACCACAGGGGACTAGCTCCTACAATGAGCAGTTCTTC CASSPQGTSSYNEQFF TRBJ2-1 TRBV18 TRBD2 -
TGCGCCAGCACACTCCAAGAGACCCAGTACTTC CASTLQETQYF TRBJ2-5 TRBV5-1 - few
TGTGCCAGCAGTCTAGGACAGGGGGCCAGTCAGCCCCAGCATTTT CASSLGQGASQPQHF TRBJ1-5 TRBV6-6 TRBD1 -
TGTGCCTCGGCTCGCCAGGGAGGTGCCGGGGAGCTGTTTTTT CASARQGGAGELFF TRBJ2-2 TRBV30 - -
TGCGCCACCAGTCGGGACAGGGTAAATTCTGGGGCCAACGTCCTGACTTTC CATSRDRVNSGANVLTF TRBJ2-6 TRBV10-2 TRBD1 -
TGTGCCAGCAGTGAAGCTAATCAGCCCCAGCATTTT CASSEANQPQHF TRBJ1-5 TRBV28 - -
TGTGCCAGCAGCTTAACAAGCGGGGGGGGAGATACGCAGTATTTT CASSLTSGGGDTQYF TRBJ2-3 TRBV11-1 TRBD2 -
TGCGCCAGCAGCTTTGACGAAGTGAAGCAGTACTTC CASSFDEVKQYF TRBJ2-7 TRBV5-1 - -